This is a list of T cell receptor beta chains from one sample in a study of CD8 T cells in Susac syndrome. TCRdb re-called the immunoSEQ multiplex PCR reads with MiXCR, one entry per CDR3 protein. This table has roughly 190,000 distinct CDR3 sequences, 95% appearing once. Sequences were obtained from CD8+ T cells from PBMCs. The receptors derive from a human donor with Susac syndrome. The conserved cysteine and the conserved F or W are not part of the CDR3 here. Fields, in order: D gene, clone size, J gene, V gene, CDR3 protein. D genes are given only for firm matches. Clone size, where shown, is once, few, many, or a class for clones that have expanded.

D gene: .; clone size: .; J gene: TRBJ1-1; V gene: TRBV6-1; CDR3 protein: ASSELGDEAF
D gene: .; clone size: .; J gene: TRBJ2-5; V gene: TRBV30; CDR3 protein: AWSVGIGETQY
D gene: .; clone size: .; J gene: TRBJ1-5; V gene: TRBV30; CDR3 protein: AWSIPTGPQH
D gene: .; clone size: .; J gene: TRBJ2-7; V gene: TRBV30; CDR3 protein: AWSDGQGYEQY
D gene: .; clone size: once; J gene: TRBJ2-1; V gene: TRBV11-2; CDR3 protein: ASSPTTSPYNEQF
D gene: .; clone size: .; J gene: TRBJ2-1; V gene: TRBV20-1; CDR3 protein: GGERWGEQF
D gene: TRBD1; clone size: once; J gene: TRBJ1-5; V gene: TRBV20-1; CDR3 protein: SASGTGRISNQPQH
D gene: .; clone size: .; J gene: TRBJ1-2; V gene: TRBV7-9; CDR3 protein: ASSLQRFREDGYT
D gene: .; clone size: .; J gene: TRBJ1-1; V gene: TRBV30; CDR3 protein: AWSLDKSTEAF
D gene: .; clone size: .; J gene: TRBJ1-1; V gene: TRBV13; CDR3 protein: ASSPGRRVNTEAF
D gene: .; clone size: .; J gene: TRBJ2-1; V gene: TRBV20-1; CDR3 protein: SARGSFSSNEQF
D gene: .; clone size: .; J gene: TRBJ1-5; V gene: TRBV30; CDR3 protein: AWGDTARPQH
D gene: .; clone size: .; J gene: TRBJ2-4; V gene: TRBV9; CDR3 protein: ASSVGWGKNIQY
D gene: TRBD2; clone size: .; J gene: TRBJ2-1; V gene: TRBV30; CDR3 protein: AWSILAGMGEQF
D gene: .; clone size: .; J gene: TRBJ2-1; V gene: TRBV5-1; CDR3 protein: ASTEGSENNEQF
D gene: TRBD2; clone size: .; J gene: TRBJ2-7; V gene: TRBV6-2/TRBV6-3; CDR3 protein: ASSYSKREGGSYEQY
D gene: .; clone size: .; J gene: TRBJ2-7; V gene: TRBV28; CDR3 protein: ASSFPGATYEQY
D gene: .; clone size: .; J gene: TRBJ1-1; V gene: TRBV5-6; CDR3 protein: ASSLYDTEAF
D gene: TRBD1; clone size: .; J gene: TRBJ2-7; V gene: TRBV5-4; CDR3 protein: ASSLRGQVAYEQY
D gene: .; clone size: once; J gene: TRBJ1-5; V gene: TRBV7-2; CDR3 protein: ASSHDSSSNQPQH
D gene: TRBD2; clone size: .; J gene: TRBJ2-7; V gene: TRBV4-1; CDR3 protein: ASSQTRLAFPPYEQY
D gene: .; clone size: .; J gene: TRBJ1-2; V gene: TRBV29-1; CDR3 protein: SVTNHELYGYT
D gene: TRBD1; clone size: once; J gene: TRBJ1-5; V gene: TRBV15; CDR3 protein: ATSRGSGGDQPQH
D gene: .; clone size: .; J gene: TRBJ2-1; V gene: TRBV11-3; CDR3 protein: ASSLSASLDNEQF
D gene: .; clone size: .; J gene: TRBJ2-3; V gene: TRBV15; CDR3 protein: ATSRDRISTDTQY
D gene: TRBD1; clone size: .; J gene: TRBJ2-1; V gene: TRBV20-1; CDR3 protein: SASSRDRVLPNEQF
D gene: TRBD2; clone size: .; J gene: TRBJ2-5; V gene: TRBV5-1; CDR3 protein: ASSFGTSGGASQETQY
D gene: .; clone size: once; J gene: TRBJ1-6; V gene: TRBV9; CDR3 protein: ASGAGNSPLH
D gene: .; clone size: .; J gene: TRBJ1-2; V gene: TRBV12-3/TRBV12-4; CDR3 protein: ASSLVVLGQNNGYT
D gene: .; clone size: .; J gene: TRBJ2-2; V gene: TRBV20-1; CDR3 protein: SARDGNGQPDTGELF
D gene: .; clone size: .; J gene: TRBJ2-3; V gene: TRBV20-1; CDR3 protein: SAAGTLRTSTDTQY
D gene: TRBD2; clone size: .; J gene: TRBJ2-5; V gene: TRBV5-1; CDR3 protein: ASRSGGAEKTQY
D gene: .; clone size: once; J gene: TRBJ1-5; V gene: TRBV6-1; CDR3 protein: ASSEGSGDQPQH
D gene: .; clone size: once; J gene: TRBJ2-3; V gene: TRBV9; CDR3 protein: ASSLGGDLTDTQY
D gene: .; clone size: .; J gene: TRBJ1-2; V gene: TRBV28; CDR3 protein: ASSLQREGLNGGYT
D gene: .; clone size: .; J gene: TRBJ2-1; V gene: TRBV5-6; CDR3 protein: ASSPLGEAYNEQF
D gene: .; clone size: .; J gene: TRBJ2-1; V gene: TRBV12-5; CDR3 protein: ASGWDEHEQF
D gene: .; clone size: .; J gene: TRBJ2-7; V gene: TRBV29-1; CDR3 protein: SVEENGYEQY
D gene: TRBD2; clone size: .; J gene: TRBJ2-2; V gene: TRBV10-3; CDR3 protein: AIRGGSNTGELF
D gene: TRBD1; clone size: .; J gene: TRBJ2-7; V gene: TRBV14; CDR3 protein: ASSQETGLFYEQY
D gene: .; clone size: .; J gene: TRBJ1-2; V gene: TRBV30; CDR3 protein: ASTDLYGYT
D gene: .; clone size: .; J gene: TRBJ2-4; V gene: TRBV6-5; CDR3 protein: ASSYRAWDIQY
D gene: .; clone size: .; J gene: TRBJ2-7; V gene: TRBV2; CDR3 protein: ASSLWTDDPKFYEQY
D gene: TRBD1; clone size: .; J gene: TRBJ2-3; V gene: TRBV30; CDR3 protein: AWSEKGAADTQY
D gene: .; clone size: .; J gene: TRBJ2-5; V gene: TRBV27; CDR3 protein: ASSWGSGVGETQY
D gene: TRBD2; clone size: .; J gene: TRBJ2-7; V gene: TRBV11-2; CDR3 protein: ASSLRELAGYEQY
D gene: TRBD1; clone size: .; J gene: TRBJ1-2; V gene: TRBV12-3/TRBV12-4; CDR3 protein: ASCFRDSRPDGYT
D gene: .; clone size: .; J gene: TRBJ2-7; V gene: TRBV20-1; CDR3 protein: SARGDWGYEQY
D gene: .; clone size: .; J gene: TRBJ2-1; V gene: TRBV13; CDR3 protein: ASAPGIGGNEQF
D gene: TRBD2; clone size: .; J gene: TRBJ2-7; V gene: TRBV13; CDR3 protein: ASSDTTSPHEQY
D gene: .; clone size: .; J gene: TRBJ2-7; V gene: TRBV27; CDR3 protein: ASSQDSDYPYEQY
D gene: .; clone size: .; J gene: TRBJ2-1; V gene: TRBV19; CDR3 protein: ASSNLGEQF
D gene: .; clone size: .; J gene: TRBJ2-1; V gene: TRBV24-1; CDR3 protein: ATSDASEPYNEQF
D gene: TRBD2; clone size: .; J gene: TRBJ2-7; V gene: TRBV12-3/TRBV12-4; CDR3 protein: ASSPGLGMGEQY
D gene: TRBD1; clone size: .; J gene: TRBJ1-1; V gene: TRBV15; CDR3 protein: ATSSGIGTGNAEAF
D gene: .; clone size: .; J gene: TRBJ2-5; V gene: TRBV30; CDR3 protein: AWGLGGGQEY
D gene: .; clone size: .; J gene: TRBJ1-6; V gene: TRBV7-3; CDR3 protein: ASSLNGIDSPLH
D gene: .; clone size: few; J gene: TRBJ1-1; V gene: TRBV27; CDR3 protein: ASSLQGSEAF
D gene: .; clone size: .; J gene: TRBJ1-5; V gene: TRBV4-1; CDR3 protein: ASSQDGLGGFNQPQH
D gene: TRBD1; clone size: .; J gene: TRBJ2-1; V gene: TRBV25-1; CDR3 protein: ASSRTGLNSDEQF